The entry that follows covers one TCR beta chain sequence. The antigen remains undetermined. This entry comes from a study of T-cell memory formation after mild COVID-19. Study-wide results and caveats: Within pre-infection memory, some responding clones were found, suggesting cross-reactive memory joined. Contracting clones localized mainly to CM and EM when CD4+ and mainly to EMRA when CD8+.

The CDR3 is made up of 14 amino acids. Looked up from germline, CDR1 is ENHRY and CDR2 is SYGVKD. The V gene lost 7 bases and the J gene lost 2 bases, with 14 bases spanning the gap. TCRalpha and TCRbeta libraries used 5'RACE with constant-segment primers and UMIs. TCRdb recomputed calls from the 5' RACE reads with MiXCR, one row per CDR3 protein. In the table there are some 120,000 distinct CDR3 sequences, roughly 6% of which are singletons. Sequencing was performed on PBMCs or a T cell subset sorted from them (not recorded which). This chain connects TRBV10-3 to TRBJ1-2, with D perhaps matching TRBD1 (6 bases). The sequence was obtained from an adult woman who had mild COVID-19 (a few samples of this study predate the infection). Cell type and time point are not known. The CDR3, as DNA: TGTGCCATCAACCCTACAGGGCCCAACTATGGCTACACCTTC. Its translation: CAINPTGPNYGYTF.